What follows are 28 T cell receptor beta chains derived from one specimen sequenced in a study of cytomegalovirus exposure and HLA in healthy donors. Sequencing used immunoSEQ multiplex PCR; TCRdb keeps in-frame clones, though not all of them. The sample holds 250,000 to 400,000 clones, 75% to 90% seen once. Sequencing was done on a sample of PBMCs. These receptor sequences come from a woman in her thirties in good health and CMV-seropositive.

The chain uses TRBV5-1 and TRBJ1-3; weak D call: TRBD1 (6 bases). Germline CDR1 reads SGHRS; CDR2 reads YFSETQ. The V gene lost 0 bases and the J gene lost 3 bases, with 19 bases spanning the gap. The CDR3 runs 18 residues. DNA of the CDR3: TGCGCCAGCAGCTTGGCCTTTTCGGCGGGGGCGATTGGAAACACCATATATTTT. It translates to CASSLAFSAGAIGNTIYF.

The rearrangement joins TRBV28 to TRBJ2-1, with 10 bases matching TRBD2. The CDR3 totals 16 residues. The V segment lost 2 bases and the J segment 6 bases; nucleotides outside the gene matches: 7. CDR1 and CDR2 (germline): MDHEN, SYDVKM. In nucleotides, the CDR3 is TGTGCCAGCAGTTTAGAGCTACTAGCGGGGCTCAATGAGCAGTTCTTC. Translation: CASSLELLAGLNEQFF.

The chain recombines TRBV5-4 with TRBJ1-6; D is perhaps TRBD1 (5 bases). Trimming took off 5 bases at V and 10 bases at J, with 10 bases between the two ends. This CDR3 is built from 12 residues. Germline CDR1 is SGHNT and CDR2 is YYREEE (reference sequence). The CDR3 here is CASRKGRSPLHF. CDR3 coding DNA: TGTGCCAGCAGGAAGGGGCGCTCACCCCTCCACTTT. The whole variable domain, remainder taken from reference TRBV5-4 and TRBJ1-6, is ETGVTQSPTHLIKTRGQQVTLRCSSQSGHNTVSWYQQALGQGPQFIFQYYREEENGRGNFPPRFSGLQFPNYSSELNVNALELDDSALYLCASRKGRSPLHFGNGTRLTVT.

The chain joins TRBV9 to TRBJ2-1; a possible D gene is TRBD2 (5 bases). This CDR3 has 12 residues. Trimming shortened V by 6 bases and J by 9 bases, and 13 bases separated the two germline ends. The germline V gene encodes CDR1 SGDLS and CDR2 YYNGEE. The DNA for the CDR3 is TGTGCCAGCAAATCATTCAGCGGTGAGCAGTTCTTC. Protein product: CASKSFSGEQFF.

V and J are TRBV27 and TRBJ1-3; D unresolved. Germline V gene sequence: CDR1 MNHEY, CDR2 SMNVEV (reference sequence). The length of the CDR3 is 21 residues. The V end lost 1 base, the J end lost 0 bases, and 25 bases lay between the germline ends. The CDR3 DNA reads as TGTGCCAGCAGTTTATTAAGGGTCCCTGGATACGCACAATTCTCTGGAAACACCATATATTTT. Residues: CASSLLRVPGYAQFSGNTIYF.

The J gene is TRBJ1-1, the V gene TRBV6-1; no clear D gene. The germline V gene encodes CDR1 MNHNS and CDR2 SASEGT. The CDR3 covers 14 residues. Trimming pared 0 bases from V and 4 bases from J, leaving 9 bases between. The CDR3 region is CASSEALGSTEAFF. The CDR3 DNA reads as TGTGCCAGCAGTGAAGCGCTTGGCAGCACTGAAGCTTTCTTT.

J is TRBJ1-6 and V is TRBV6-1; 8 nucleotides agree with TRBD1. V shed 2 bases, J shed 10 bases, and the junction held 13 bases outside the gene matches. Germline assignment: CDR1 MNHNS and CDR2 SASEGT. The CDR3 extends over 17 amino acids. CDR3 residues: CASSENPDRVEWSPLHF. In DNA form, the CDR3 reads TGTGCCAGCAGTGAAAACCCGGACAGGGTGGAGTGGTCACCCCTCCACTTT.

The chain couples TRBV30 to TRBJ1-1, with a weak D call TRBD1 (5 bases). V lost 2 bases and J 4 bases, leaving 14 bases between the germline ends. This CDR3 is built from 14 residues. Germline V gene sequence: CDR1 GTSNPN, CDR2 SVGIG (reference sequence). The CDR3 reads CAWSFPGRGTEAFF. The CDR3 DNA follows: TGTGCCTGGAGTTTCCCGGGAAGGGGCACTGAAGCTTTCTTT. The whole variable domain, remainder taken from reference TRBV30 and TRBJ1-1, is SQTIHQWPATLVQPVGSPLSLECTVEGTSNPNLYWYRQAAGRGLQLLFYSVGIGQISSEVPQNLSASRPQDRQFILSSKKLLLSDSGFYLCAWSFPGRGTEAFFGQGTRLTVV.

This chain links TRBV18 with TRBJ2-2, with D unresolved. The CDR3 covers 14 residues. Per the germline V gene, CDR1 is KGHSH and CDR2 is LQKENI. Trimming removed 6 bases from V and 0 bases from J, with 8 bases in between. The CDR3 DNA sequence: TGTGCCAGCTCCCCCAACGCGAACACCGGGGAGCTGTTTTTT. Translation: CASSPNANTGELFF.

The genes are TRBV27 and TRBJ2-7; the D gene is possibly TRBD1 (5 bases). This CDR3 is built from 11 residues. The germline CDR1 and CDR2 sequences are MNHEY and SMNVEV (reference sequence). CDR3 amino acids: CVAGQTYEQYF. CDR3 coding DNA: TGTGTGGCCGGACAAACGTACGAGCAGTACTTC.

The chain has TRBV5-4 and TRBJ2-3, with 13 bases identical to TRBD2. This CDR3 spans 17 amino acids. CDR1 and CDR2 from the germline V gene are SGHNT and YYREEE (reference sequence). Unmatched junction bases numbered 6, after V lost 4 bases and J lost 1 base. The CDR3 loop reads CASSPSGLAGRTDTQYF. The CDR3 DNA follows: TGTGCCAGCAGCCCCTCGGGACTAGCGGGGCGCACAGATACGCAGTATTTT.

The CDR3 DNA reads as TGTGCCAGCAGTTTATTGGGACGGCCCCAAGAGACCCAGTACTTC. As protein: CASSLLGRPQETQYF. The chain has TRBV27 and TRBJ2-5, with D possibly called TRBD1 or TRBD2 (5 bases each). CDR3 size: 15 residues. V lost 1 base and J 1 base, leaving 10 bases between the germline ends. From germline, CDR1 is MNHEY and CDR2 SMNVEV (reference sequence).

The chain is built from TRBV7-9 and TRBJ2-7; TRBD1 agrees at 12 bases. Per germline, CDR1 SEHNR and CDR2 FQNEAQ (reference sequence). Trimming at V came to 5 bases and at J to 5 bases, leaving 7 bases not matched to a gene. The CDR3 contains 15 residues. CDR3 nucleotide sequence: TGTGCCAGCAGCCCAGGGACAGGGGGCTTAAACGAGCAGTACTTC. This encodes CASSPGTGGLNEQYF. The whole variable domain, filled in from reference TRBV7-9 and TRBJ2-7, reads DTGVSQNPRHKITKRGQNVTFRCDPISEHNRLYWYRQTLGQGPEFLTYFQNEAQLEKSRLLSDRFSAERPKGSFSTLEIQRTEQGDSAMYLCASSPGTGGLNEQYFGPGTRLTVT.

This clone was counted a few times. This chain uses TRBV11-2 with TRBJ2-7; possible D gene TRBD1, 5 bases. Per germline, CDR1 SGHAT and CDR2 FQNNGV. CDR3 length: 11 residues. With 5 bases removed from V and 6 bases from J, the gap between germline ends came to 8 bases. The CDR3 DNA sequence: TGTGCCAGCAGCGTAACAGGCGAGCAGTACTTC. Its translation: CASSVTGEQYF.

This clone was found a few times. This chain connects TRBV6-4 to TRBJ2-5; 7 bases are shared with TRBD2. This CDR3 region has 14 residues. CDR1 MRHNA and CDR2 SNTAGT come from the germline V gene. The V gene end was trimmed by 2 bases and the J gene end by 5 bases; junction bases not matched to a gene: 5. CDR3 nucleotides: TGTGCCAGCAGTGACGGGGGGGTACCGGAGACCCAGTACTTC. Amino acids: CASSDGGVPETQYF.

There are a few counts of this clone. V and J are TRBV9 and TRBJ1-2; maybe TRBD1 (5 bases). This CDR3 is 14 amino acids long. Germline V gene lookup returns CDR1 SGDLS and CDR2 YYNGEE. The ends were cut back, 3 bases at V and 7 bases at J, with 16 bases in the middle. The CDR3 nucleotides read TGTGCCAGCAGCGATGTAAAGGGGCGGATTGGCTACACCTTC. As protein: CASSDVKGRIGYTF. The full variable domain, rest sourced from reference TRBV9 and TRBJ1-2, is DSGVTQTPKHLITATGQRVTLRCSPRSGDLSVYWYQQSLDQGLQFLIQYYNGEERAKGNILERFSAQQFPDLHSELNLSSLELGDSALYFCASSDVKGRIGYTFGSGTRLTVV.

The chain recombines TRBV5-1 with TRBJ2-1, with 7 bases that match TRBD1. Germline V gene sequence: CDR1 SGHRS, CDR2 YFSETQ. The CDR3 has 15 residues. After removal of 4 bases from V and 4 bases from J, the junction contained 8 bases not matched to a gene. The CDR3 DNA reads TGCGCCAGCAGCCCCCGGGACAGTTCATACAATGAGCAGTTCTTC. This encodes CASSPRDSSYNEQFF.

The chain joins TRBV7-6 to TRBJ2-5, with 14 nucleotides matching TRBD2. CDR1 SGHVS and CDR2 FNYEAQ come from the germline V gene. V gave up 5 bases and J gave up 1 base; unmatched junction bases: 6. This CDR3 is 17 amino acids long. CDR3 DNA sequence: TGTGCCAGCAGCACGGGACTAGCGGGAGCTCTCCAAGAGACCCAGTACTTC. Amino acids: CASSTGLAGALQETQYF.

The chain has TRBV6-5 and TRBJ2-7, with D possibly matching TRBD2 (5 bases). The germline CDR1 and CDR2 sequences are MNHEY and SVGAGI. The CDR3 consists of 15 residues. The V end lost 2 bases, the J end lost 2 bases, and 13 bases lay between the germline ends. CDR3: CASSYEGARAYEQYF. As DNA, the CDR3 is TGTGCCAGCAGTTACGAGGGTGCGAGAGCCTACGAGCAGTACTTC.

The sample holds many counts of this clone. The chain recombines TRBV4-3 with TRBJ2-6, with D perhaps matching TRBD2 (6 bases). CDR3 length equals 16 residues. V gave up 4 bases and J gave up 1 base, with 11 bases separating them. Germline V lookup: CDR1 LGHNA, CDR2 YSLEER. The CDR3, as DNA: TGCGCCAGCAGCCCGGAGCGGGCATCTGGGGCCAACGTCCTGACTTTC. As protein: CASSPERASGANVLTF.

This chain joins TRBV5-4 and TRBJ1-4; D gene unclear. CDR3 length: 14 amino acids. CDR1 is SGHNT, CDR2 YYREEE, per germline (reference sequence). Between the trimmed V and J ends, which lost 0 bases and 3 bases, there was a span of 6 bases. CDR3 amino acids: CASSLAGPNEKLFF. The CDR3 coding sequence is TGTGCCAGCAGCTTGGCTGGACCTAATGAAAAACTGTTTTTT. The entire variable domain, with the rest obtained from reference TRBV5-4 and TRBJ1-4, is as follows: ETGVTQSPTHLIKTRGQQVTLRCSSQSGHNTVSWYQQALGQGPQFIFQYYREEENGRGNFPPRFSGLQFPNYSSELNVNALELDDSALYLCASSLAGPNEKLFFGSGTQLSVL.

This chain's CDR3 is CSADRDSRNEQFF. The CDR3 coding sequence is TGCAGCGCTGACCGGGACTCCAGAAATGAGCAGTTCTTC. This chain joins TRBV29-1 and TRBJ2-1, with D perhaps matching TRBD2 (6 bases). The CDR3 extends over 13 amino acids. The V end lost 7 bases, the J end lost 7 bases, and 17 bases lay between the germline ends. From germline, CDR1 is SQVTM and CDR2 ANQGSEA.

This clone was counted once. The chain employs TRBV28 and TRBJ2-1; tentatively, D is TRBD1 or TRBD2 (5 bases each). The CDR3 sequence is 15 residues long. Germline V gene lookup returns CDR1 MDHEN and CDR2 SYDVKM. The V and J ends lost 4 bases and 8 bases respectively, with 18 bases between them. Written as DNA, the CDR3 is TGTGCCAGCAGTTCGACTGGGACCTTTCGCCATGAGCAGTTCTTC. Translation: CASSSTGTFRHEQFF.

The CDR3 loop reads CASSLLTIRDKQETQYF. Written as DNA, the CDR3 is TGTGCCAGCAGCCTTCTAACCATCCGGGACAAACAAGAGACCCAGTACTTC. V gene TRBV28 combines with J gene TRBJ2-5; possible D gene TRBD1, 6 bases. The CDR3 loop spans 17 amino acids. The germline V gene has CDR1 MDHEN and CDR2 SYDVKM. V was cut by 6 bases and J by 2 bases, with 22 bases left in between.

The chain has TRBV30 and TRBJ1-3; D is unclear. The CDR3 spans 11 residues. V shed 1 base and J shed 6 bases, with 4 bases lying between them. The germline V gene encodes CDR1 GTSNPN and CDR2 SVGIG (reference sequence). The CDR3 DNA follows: TGTGCCTGGAGTGGAGAAAACACCATATATTTT. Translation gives CAWSGENTIYF. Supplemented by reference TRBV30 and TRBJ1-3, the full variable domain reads SQTIHQWPATLVQPVGSPLSLECTVEGTSNPNLYWYRQAAGRGLQLLFYSVGIGQISSEVPQNLSASRPQDRQFILSSKKLLLSDSGFYLCAWSGENTIYFGEGSWLTVV.

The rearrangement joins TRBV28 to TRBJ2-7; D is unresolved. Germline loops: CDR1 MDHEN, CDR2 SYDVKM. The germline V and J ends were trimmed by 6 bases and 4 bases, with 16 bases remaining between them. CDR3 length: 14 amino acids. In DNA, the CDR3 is TGTGCCAGCAGGCCTCCTGAGGACGTATACGAGCAGTACTTC. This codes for CASRPPEDVYEQYF.

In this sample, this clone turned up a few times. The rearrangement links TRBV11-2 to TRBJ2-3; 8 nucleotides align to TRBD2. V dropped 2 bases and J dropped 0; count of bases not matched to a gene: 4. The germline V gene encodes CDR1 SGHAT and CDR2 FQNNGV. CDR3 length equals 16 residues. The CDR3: CASSLSLAVSTDTQYF. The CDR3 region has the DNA TGTGCCAGCAGCTTATCACTAGCGGTTAGCACAGATACGCAGTATTTT.

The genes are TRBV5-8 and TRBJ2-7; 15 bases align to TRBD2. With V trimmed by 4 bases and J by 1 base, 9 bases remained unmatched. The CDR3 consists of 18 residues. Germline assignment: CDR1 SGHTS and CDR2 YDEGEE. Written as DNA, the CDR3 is TGTGCCAGCAGCCGGACTAGCGGGAGGGTCGGGCATTCCTACGAGCAGTACTTC. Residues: CASSRTSGRVGHSYEQYF.